Below are 10 T cell receptor beta chains sequenced from a single sample in a study of PD-L1 blockade in urothelial cancer. Repertoires were generated with immunoSEQ multiplex PCR, while TCRdb's copy carries only in-frame clones and drops some. Of about 38,000 clones listed, approximately 86% are singletons. The time point denotes: peripheral blood 6 weeks after treatment start. This specimen consisted of PBMCs, obtained around atezolizumab (anti-PD-L1) treatment. Receptors were obtained from a man in his sixties with urothelial cancer.

This clone was counted a single time. This chain links TRBV18 with TRBJ1-5; TRBD1 matches at 8 bases. This CDR3 region has 15 residues. Germline CDR1 and CDR2: KGHSH and LQKENI. V trimming: 2 bases; J trimming: 5 bases; junction bases outside the gene matches: 5. CDR3 loop: CASSPDRGRDQPQHF. In DNA form, the CDR3 reads TGTGCCAGCTCACCAGACAGGGGTAGGGATCAGCCCCAGCATTTT.

The V and J genes are TRBV2 and TRBJ1-5; D is possibly TRBD1 (5 bases). This CDR3 is 14 amino acids long. The V gene lost 3 bases and the J gene lost 6 bases, with 12 bases spanning the gap. Germline assignment: CDR1 SNHLY and CDR2 FYNNEI. CDR3 nucleotides: TGTGCCAGCAGTGACAGGGTTGTGACTCAGCCCCAGCATTTT. Amino acid sequence: CASSDRVVTQPQHF.

V is TRBV10-3 and J is TRBJ1-5; TRBD1 aligns across 7 bases. The CDR3 sequence is 15 residues long. Germline CDR1 reads ENHRY; CDR2 reads SYGVKD. V lost 3 bases, J lost 1 base, and 3 bases stayed unmatched. This CDR3 reads CAISDRGQSNQPQHF. CDR3 in DNA: TGTGCCATCAGTGATCGGGGACAGAGCAATCAGCCCCAGCATTTT.

V is TRBV19 and J is TRBJ2-3; the match to TRBD2 covers 8 bases. Unmatched junction bases numbered 7, after V lost 3 bases and J lost 2 bases. Germline CDR1 and CDR2: LNHDA and SQIVND (reference sequence). The CDR3 loop spans 16 amino acids. CDR3 DNA sequence: TGTGCCAGTAGTATGTCTGGCGGGGGGACCACAGATACGCAGTATTTT. Translated, it gives CASSMSGGGTTDTQYF.

The CDR3 DNA is TGCAGCGTCCCGGGACAGGGGTTTTTAGGTGAGCAGTTCTTC. Residues: CSVPGQGFLGEQFF. The chain employs TRBV29-1 and TRBJ2-1; 10 bases fit TRBD1. This CDR3 comprises 14 residues. The V gene end was trimmed by 6 bases and the J gene end by 9 bases; junction bases not matched to a gene: 11. Germline CDR1 SQVTM, CDR2 ANQGSEA.

This chain joins TRBV4-3 and TRBJ1-4; D gene uncertain. This CDR3 is 16 amino acids long. The V gene's germline CDR1 is LGHNA and CDR2 YSLEER. Trimming removed 0 bases from V and 4 bases from J, with 12 bases in between. The CDR3 region is CASSQEAGQNNEKLFF. The CDR3 nucleotides are TGCGCCAGCAGCCAAGAGGCAGGCCAGAATAATGAAAAACTGTTTTTT.

The J gene is TRBJ1-5, the V gene TRBV12-5; no clear D gene. V was cut by 1 base and J by 14 bases, with 12 bases left in between. The CDR3 runs 12 residues. CDR1 is LGHNT and CDR2 is FRNRAP in the germline V gene. In nucleotides, the CDR3 is TGTGCTAGTGGTTTGGACCGGGTCATCGAGCATTTT. Its protein product is CASGLDRVIEHF.

The chain employs TRBV19 and TRBJ2-1; 11 positions agree with TRBD1. This CDR3 region has 15 residues. V shed 6 bases and J 6 bases; nucleotides not matched to a gene: 7. Germline CDR1 reads LNHDA; CDR2 reads SQIVND (reference sequence). CDR3 nucleotide sequence: TGTGCCAGTAGCAAGACCGGGACAGGGGGCAATGAGCAGTTCTTC. Its protein product is CASSKTGTGGNEQFF.

The chain has TRBV11-1 and TRBJ2-4, with 8 bases matching TRBD1. The CDR3 runs 15 residues. Unmatched junction bases numbered 7, after V lost 3 bases and J lost 6 bases. Germline-derived CDR1 and CDR2 are SGHAT and FQDESV (reference sequence). The CDR3 coding sequence is TGTGCCAGCAGCTTGAATGGACAGGGATCAAACATTCAGTACTTC. It translates to CASSLNGQGSNIQYF.

This clone was recorded only once. The chain recombines TRBV19 with TRBJ2-2, with 8 bases aligning to TRBD1. Trimming took 7 bases from V and 6 from J; bases not matched to a gene: 10. CDR3 length: 15 residues. Germline V gives CDR1 LNHDA, CDR2 SQIVND (reference sequence). CDR3 bases: TGTGCCAGTACTCTCAGGGGGCGAATCCCCGGGGAGCTGTTTTTT. Translation gives CASTLRGRIPGELFF.